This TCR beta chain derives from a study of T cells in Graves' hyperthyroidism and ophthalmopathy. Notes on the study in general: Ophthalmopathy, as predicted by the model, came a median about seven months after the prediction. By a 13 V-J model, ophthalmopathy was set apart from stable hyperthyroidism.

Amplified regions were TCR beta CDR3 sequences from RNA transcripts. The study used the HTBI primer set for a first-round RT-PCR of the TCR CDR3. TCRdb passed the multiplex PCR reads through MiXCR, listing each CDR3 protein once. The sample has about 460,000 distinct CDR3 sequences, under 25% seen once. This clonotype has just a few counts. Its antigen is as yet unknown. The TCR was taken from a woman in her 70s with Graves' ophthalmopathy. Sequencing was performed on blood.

CDR3 DNA sequence: TGCAGTGCTCTTCGACTAGCAGAAGAGACCCAGTACTTC. It yields the protein CSALRLAEETQYF. The gene calls are TRBV20-1 and TRBJ2-5, with 7 nucleotides matching TRBD2. Per the germline V gene, CDR1 is DFQATT and CDR2 is SNEGSKA (reference sequence). The CDR3 extends over 13 amino acids. The V and J ends lost 5 bases and 3 bases, in that order; junction bases with no gene match: 6.